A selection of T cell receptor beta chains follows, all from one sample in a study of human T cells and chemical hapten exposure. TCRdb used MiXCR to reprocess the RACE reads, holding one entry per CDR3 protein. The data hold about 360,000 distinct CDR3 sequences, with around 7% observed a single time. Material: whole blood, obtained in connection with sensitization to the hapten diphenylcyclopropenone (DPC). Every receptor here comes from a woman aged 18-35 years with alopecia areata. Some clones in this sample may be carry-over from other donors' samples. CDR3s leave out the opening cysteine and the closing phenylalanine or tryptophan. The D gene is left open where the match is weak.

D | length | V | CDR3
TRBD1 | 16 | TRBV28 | ASLLTGGNRDSPYEQY
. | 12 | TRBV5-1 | ASSFSGSSAEAF
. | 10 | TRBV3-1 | ASSQGSETQY
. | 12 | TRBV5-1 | ASHHDSTQETQY
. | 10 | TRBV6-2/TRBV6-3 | ASSYERIVYT
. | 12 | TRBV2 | ASSEEAGDTEAF
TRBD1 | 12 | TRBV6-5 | ASSGTGGSHEQY
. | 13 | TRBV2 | ASSETGVRIYGYT
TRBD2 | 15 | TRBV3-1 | ASSHHLAGEVTDTQY
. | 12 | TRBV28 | ASSLSRDSYEQY
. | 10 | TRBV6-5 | ASRAVNTEAF
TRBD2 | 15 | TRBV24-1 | ATSERLAGEDTGELF
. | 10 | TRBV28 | ASSRRARGYT
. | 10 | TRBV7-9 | ASSHREDTQY
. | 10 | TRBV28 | ASTSKGQPQH
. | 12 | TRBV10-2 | ASSEAPGGQPQH
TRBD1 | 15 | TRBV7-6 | ASSLRTGKPSGNTIY
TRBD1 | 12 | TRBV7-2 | ASSLGQGARGAF
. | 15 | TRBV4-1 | ASSHRGPGRGIITQY
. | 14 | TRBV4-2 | ASSQVGRDQGNTIY
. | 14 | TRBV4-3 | ASSPRELGTTDTQY
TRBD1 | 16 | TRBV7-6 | ASSFGQGVWTSTDTQY
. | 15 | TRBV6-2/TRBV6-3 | ASSGGDSEIAKNIQY
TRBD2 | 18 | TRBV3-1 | ASSLEGLAGAPAPYNEQF
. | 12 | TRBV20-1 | SAPPFSGGYGYT
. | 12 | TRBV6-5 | ASSLSGLSYEQY
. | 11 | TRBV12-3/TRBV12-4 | ASSFMSVHEQF
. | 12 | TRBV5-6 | ASSSPPGADTQY
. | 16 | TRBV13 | ASSPKLGRTTNTGELF
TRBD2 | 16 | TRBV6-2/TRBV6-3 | ASSLSTSGGDPADTQY
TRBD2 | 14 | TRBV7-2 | ASSFTSGVSSYEQY
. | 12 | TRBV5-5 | ASSKEGQKNIQY
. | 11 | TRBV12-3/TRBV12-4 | ASRLFGGSPLH
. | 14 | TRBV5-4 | ASSSGDWTNTGELF
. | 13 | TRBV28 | ASSSLDSANEKLF
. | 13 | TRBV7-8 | ASRKTPDDTDTQY
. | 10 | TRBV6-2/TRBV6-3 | ASGTYPYEQY
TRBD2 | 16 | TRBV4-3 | ASSLSYASGGIQETQY
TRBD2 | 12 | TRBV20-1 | SVTSGTRSYEQY
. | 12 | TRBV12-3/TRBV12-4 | ASSLVDGSYEQY
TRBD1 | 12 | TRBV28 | ASSADRVYTEAF
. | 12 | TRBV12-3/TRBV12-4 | ASSFQAQNYGYT